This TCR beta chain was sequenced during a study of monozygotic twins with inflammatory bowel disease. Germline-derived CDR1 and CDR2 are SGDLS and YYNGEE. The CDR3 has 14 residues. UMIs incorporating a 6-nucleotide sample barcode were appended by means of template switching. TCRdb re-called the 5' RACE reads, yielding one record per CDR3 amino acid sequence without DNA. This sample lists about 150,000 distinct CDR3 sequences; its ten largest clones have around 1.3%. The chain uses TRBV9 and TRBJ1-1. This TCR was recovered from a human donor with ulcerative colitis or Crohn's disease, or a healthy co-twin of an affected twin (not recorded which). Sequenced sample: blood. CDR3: CASSLRLEDTEAFF.